This T cell receptor beta chain was sequenced for a study of CD8+CD57+ T cells in acquired aplastic anemia. Background on the study: Average DNA yield from sorted CD4+ and CD8+ cells was around 3.2 ug.

Germline V gene data show CDR1 as SGHTA and CDR2 as FQGNSA. The CDR3 has 15 amino acids. The ends lost 6 bases at V and 7 bases at J; junction bases unmatched: 9. The TCR beta profiling, which covered VDJ combination and CDR3 sequence, was carried out using genomic DNA as the template. TCRdb re-called the reads with MiXCR, one entry per CDR3 protein. The sample has roughly 160,000 distinct CDR3 sequences, around 75% seen once. Patients selected for sequencing had displayed CD8+CD57+ cell expansion by flow cytometry. The patients all had a severe acquired aplastic anemia diagnosis. As to this clonotype: The target antigen is unknown.

Points from the study as a whole: The study identified more than 25 CD8+ CDR3 sequences shared by patients and controls.

The clonotype was recovered from a human donor with aplastic anemia. The rearrangement uses TRBV7-2 and TRBJ1-6; 7 nucleotides agree with TRBD1. Sequencing was done on a sample of sorted CD4+, CD8+, or CD8+CD57+ T cells (not recorded which) from PBMCs. The CDR3 loop reads CASRSDRTTNSPLHF. The CDR3 bases are TGTGCCAGCAGATCGGACAGGACCACAAATTCACCCCTCCACTTT.